Only a few counts were recorded for the clone carrying this TCR beta chain. Its antigen remains unidentified. Making TCR cDNA involved 5'RACE template switching, which added UMIs and a universal primer site. One entry per CDR3 protein, called by TCRdb with MiXCR from the 5' RACE reads. The sample has about 630,000 distinct CDR3 sequences, roughly an eighth seen once. This specimen comes from a study of T cells after yellow fever vaccination. Across the whole study: SMART-Seq v4 Ultra Low Input prepared the low-cell-number fractions. Study-level results: Contamination by abundant bulk-population clonotypes could be present in FACS-sorted repertoires.

This CDR3 comprises 17 residues. Germline V gene data show CDR1 as MDHEN and CDR2 as SYDVKM. After removal of 4 bases from V and 12 bases from J, the junction contained 22 bases not matched to a gene. The sequencing here drew on PBMCs, taken on the day of the yellow fever booster vaccination. The chain links TRBV28 to TRBJ2-7, with 9 bases aligning to TRBD2. The source is a man between 25 and 39 years old who received the YFV17D yellow fever vaccine. DNA of the CDR3: TGTGCCAGCAGTTCGATCCTTGGGCCTGGGGGTACTAGCGGGTTGTACTTC. Its translation is CASSSILGPGGTSGLYF.